A selection of T cell receptor beta chains follows, all from one sample in a study of cytomegalovirus exposure and HLA in healthy donors. The method was immunoSEQ multiplex PCR; TCRdb's version includes in-frame clones alone and lacks a portion of them. The sample contains roughly 200,000 clones, roughly a tenth of which appear only once. Sequencing was carried out using PBMCs. The receptors come from a woman between 25 and 40 years old in good health and CMV-seropositive. CDR3s include the opening cysteine and the closing phenylalanine or tryptophan. The D gene is left open where the match is weak. Some rows have no size entry. The others give once, few or many, or a class for an expanded clone.

CDR3nt: TGTGCCAGCAGCGTAGGCGGGACAGTATTCGAAAAACTGTTTTTT
CDR3aa: CASSVGGTVFEKLFF
abundance: few
j_gene: TRBJ1-4
v_gene: TRBV9
d_gene: TRBD1

CDR3nt: TGTGCCAGCCGGGGTGTAACGAACACCGGGGAGCTGTTTTTT
CDR3aa: CASRGVTNTGELFF
abundance: .
j_gene: TRBJ2-2
v_gene: TRBV27
d_gene: .

CDR3nt: TGCGCTACCTCCGGGACTAGCGGGATCAATGAGCAGTTCTTC
CDR3aa: CATSGTSGINEQFF
abundance: few
j_gene: TRBJ2-1
v_gene: TRBV10-2
d_gene: TRBD2

CDR3nt: TGTGCCAGCAGTTTCCTCGGGACTAGCGGGGGGAATGAGCAGTTCTTC
CDR3aa: CASSFLGTSGGNEQFF
abundance: .
j_gene: TRBJ2-1
v_gene: TRBV27
d_gene: TRBD2

CDR3nt: TGTGCCAGCAGCTCCAGATTCTCCTACGAGCAGTACTTC
CDR3aa: CASSSRFSYEQYF
abundance: .
j_gene: TRBJ2-7
v_gene: TRBV7-2
d_gene: .

CDR3nt: TGTGCCACCAGGAAGCTGAGCTCCTACGAGCAGTACTTC
CDR3aa: CATRKLSSYEQYF
abundance: .
j_gene: TRBJ2-7
v_gene: TRBV15
d_gene: .

CDR3nt: TGCGCCAGCAGCGGGGAAAAATTAGCGGGAGGAGACAATGAGCAGTTCTTC
CDR3aa: CASSGEKLAGGDNEQFF
abundance: few
j_gene: TRBJ2-1
v_gene: TRBV5-1
d_gene: TRBD2

CDR3nt: TGTGCCAGCAGGACGGGAACAGGGGGCAACACTGAAGCTTTCTTT
CDR3aa: CASRTGTGGNTEAFF
abundance: few
j_gene: TRBJ1-1
v_gene: TRBV6-1
d_gene: TRBD1

CDR3nt: TGTGCCAGCAGTTACTCGTCAACCTACGAGCAGTACTTC
CDR3aa: CASSYSSTYEQYF
abundance: .
j_gene: TRBJ2-7
v_gene: TRBV6-5
d_gene: .

CDR3nt: TGTGCCAGCAGCAAAGCCGGAGGCATCTCCGACGAGCAGTACTTC
CDR3aa: CASSKAGGISDEQYF
abundance: .
j_gene: TRBJ2-7
v_gene: TRBV21-1
d_gene: .

CDR3nt: TGTGCCAGCAGTTTCGGAGCCGGGGCCAACGTCCTGACTTTC
CDR3aa: CASSFGAGANVLTF
abundance: few
j_gene: TRBJ2-6
v_gene: TRBV27
d_gene: .

CDR3nt: TGTGCCAGTAGTATTGTAGGAGCGTACGAGCAGTACTTC
CDR3aa: CASSIVGAYEQYF
abundance: .
j_gene: TRBJ2-7
v_gene: TRBV19
d_gene: .

CDR3nt: TGTGCCACACGGTCCGACAGTACGACAGATACGCAGTATTTT
CDR3aa: CATRSDSTTDTQYF
abundance: .
j_gene: TRBJ2-3
v_gene: TRBV7-7
d_gene: .

CDR3nt: TGTGCCAGCAGCCCTCCACAGGAGCCAGATACGCAGTATTTT
CDR3aa: CASSPPQEPDTQYF
abundance: .
j_gene: TRBJ2-3
v_gene: TRBV9
d_gene: .

CDR3nt: TGTGCCAGCAGCGGCCCCTTACTAGCGGGGGGAAAAGGAGAAGGCACAGATACGCAGTATTTT
CDR3aa: CASSGPLLAGGKGEGTDTQYF
abundance: .
j_gene: TRBJ2-3
v_gene: TRBV13
d_gene: TRBD2

CDR3nt: TGTGCCAGCAAGCGGGATGGTACAGATACGCAGTATTTT
CDR3aa: CASKRDGTDTQYF
abundance: few
j_gene: TRBJ2-3
v_gene: TRBV6-5
d_gene: TRBD2

CDR3nt: TGTGCCAGCAGCCCCGATGAGGTGGTAGCGGGGAGCTCCTACGAGCAGTACTTC
CDR3aa: CASSPDEVVAGSSYEQYF
abundance: few
j_gene: TRBJ2-7
v_gene: TRBV7-6
d_gene: TRBD2

CDR3nt: TGCGCCAGCAGCCGAAGACAAGTAGGGGGCACAGATACGCAGTATTTT
CDR3aa: CASSRRQVGGTDTQYF
abundance: few
j_gene: TRBJ2-3
v_gene: TRBV5-1
d_gene: .